These T cell receptor beta chains were read from a single sample in a study of OX40 agonist ivuxolimab in advanced cancers. Sequencing was performed with immunoSEQ multiplex PCR; in TCRdb, only in-frame clones are kept and a portion is missing. This repertoire shows more than 70,000 clones, less than 95% found once; its top ten account for 1.5% to 2%. The source was CD4+ or CD8+ T cells sorted from blood, collected in a trial of the OX40 agonist ivuxolimab. These receptors all stem from an adult with an advanced solid tumor such as melanoma, head and neck, liver or kidney cancer. The CDR3 runs from the conserved cysteine through the conserved F or W. Fields, in order: D gene, V gene, clone size, J gene, CDR3 protein, CDR3 DNA. The D gene is left open where the match is weak. Clone size is stated in some rows and not others, as once, few, many or a class when expanded.

TRBD1	TRBV2	-	TRBJ2-1	CASSPYGQGAREQFF	TGTGCCAGCAGCCCATACGGACAGGGGGCTAGAGAGCAGTTCTTC
-	TRBV18	-	TRBJ2-2	CASSPSGGNTGELFF	TGTGCCAGCTCACCATCCGGGGGGAACACCGGGGAGCTGTTTTTT
-	TRBV27	-	TRBJ1-1	CASSLGTVMNTEAFF	TGTGCCAGCAGTCTAGGGACGGTCATGAACACTGAAGCTTTCTTT
-	TRBV6-5	-	TRBJ2-7	CASSPYARYEQYF	TGTGCCAGCAGCCCCTATGCGCGTTACGAGCAGTACTTC
-	TRBV29-1	-	TRBJ2-1	CSVDRGPEQFF	TGCAGCGTTGACCGTGGACCTGAGCAGTTCTTC
TRBD2	TRBV10-1	once	TRBJ2-3	CASSGGTSGRLPTDTQYF	TGCGCCAGCAGTGGAGGGACTAGCGGAAGACTTCCCACAGATACGCAGTATTTT
TRBD2	TRBV29-1	-	TRBJ2-3	CSVATGTSGSRDTQYF	TGCAGCGTTGCCACCGGGACTAGCGGGAGTAGAGATACGCAGTATTTT
-	TRBV7-9	once	TRBJ1-1	CASSLALLGRGTEAFF	TGTGCCAGCAGCTTAGCCCTGCTAGGACGAGGCACTGAAGCTTTCTTT
TRBD1	TRBV28	-	TRBJ2-2	CASRSPGQGPGELFF	TGTGCCAGCAGATCCCCGGGACAGGGCCCCGGGGAGCTGTTTTTT
-	TRBV28	-	TRBJ1-2	CASSFIGLSYGYTF	TGTGCCAGCAGTTTTATTGGTCTGAGCTATGGCTACACCTTC
TRBD2	TRBV2	-	TRBJ2-5	CASTGLAGGGGETQYF	TGTGCCAGCACCGGGCTAGCGGGAGGAGGAGGGGAGACCCAGTACTTC
-	TRBV7-9	-	TRBJ1-1	CASSSSGRNTEAFF	TGTGCCAGCAGCTCGTCGGGACGGAACACTGAAGCTTTCTTT
TRBD1	TRBV28	-	TRBJ1-5	CASSSPGLTGEAQHF	TGTGCCAGCAGTTCCCCAGGTCTGACAGGGGAAGCCCAGCATTTT
-	TRBV10-3	-	TRBJ2-7	CAIRKTGDTYEQYF	TGTGCCATCAGGAAGACAGGAGACACCTACGAGCAGTACTTC
-	TRBV18	-	TRBJ1-4	CASSAGRNEKLFF	TGTGCCAGCTCAGCGGGGCGCAATGAAAAACTGTTTTTT
TRBD2	TRBV7-2	once	TRBJ2-5	CASSLAGLAEETQYF	TGTGCCAGCAGCCTAGCGGGACTAGCGGAAGAGACCCAGTACTTC
-	TRBV21-1	-	TRBJ2-1	CASSGPGGSLYNEQFF	TGTGCCAGCAGCGGCCCGGGCGGGAGTCTCTACAATGAGCAGTTCTTC
-	TRBV5-1	few	TRBJ1-4	CASSLAGVDEKLFF	TGCGCCAGCAGCTTGGCAGGGGTGGATGAAAAACTGTTTTTT
-	TRBV28	-	TRBJ2-3	CASSSHTLGAVTQYF	TGTGCCAGCAGTTCTCACACCCTTGGCGCGGTTACGCAGTATTTT
-	TRBV10-3	-	TRBJ1-2	CAITGTETNYGYTF	TGTGCCATCACCGGGACGGAAACTAACTATGGCTACACCTTC
-	TRBV21-1	-	TRBJ2-7	CATTGGASEQYF	TGTGCCACCACCGGGGGCGCGAGCGAGCAGTACTTC
TRBD1	TRBV4-1	-	TRBJ2-7	CASSQAGQGLTYEQYF	TGCGCCAGCAGCCAAGCGGGACAGGGTTTAACCTACGAGCAGTACTTC
TRBD1	TRBV28	-	TRBJ2-7	CASSLSGQGTREQYF	TGTGCCAGCAGTCTCTCGGGACAGGGGACTCGCGAGCAGTACTTC
-	TRBV5-8	-	TRBJ2-5	CASSPQGPQETQYF	TGTGCCAGCAGCCCTCAGGGGCCGCAAGAGACCCAGTACTTC
TRBD1	TRBV28	-	TRBJ1-5	CASSLGDRTQPQHF	TGTGCCAGCAGTTTGGGGGACAGGACCCAGCCCCAGCATTTT
-	TRBV18	once	TRBJ2-5	CASSPGDKETQYF	TGTGCCAGCTCACCCGGGGACAAAGAGACCCAGTACTTC
-	TRBV9	-	TRBJ2-3	CASSVAVTTDTQYF	TGTGCCAGCAGCGTAGCAGTAACGACAGATACGCAGTATTTT
-	TRBV6-5	-	TRBJ2-7	CASSLLVGFSYEQYF	TGTGCCAGCAGCTTACTAGTGGGGTTTTCCTACGAGCAGTACTTC
-	TRBV30	-	TRBJ1-5	CAWSVLRNQPQHF	TGTGCCTGGAGTGTACTGAGGAATCAGCCCCAGCATTTT
TRBD1	TRBV11-2	-	TRBJ1-6	CASSLGTGNSPLHF	TGTGCCAGCAGCTTGGGGACAGGGAATTCACCCCTCCACTTT
TRBD1	TRBV5-1	-	TRBJ2-2	CASSRGQASNTGELFF	TGCGCCAGCAGCCGGGGACAGGCCTCGAACACCGGGGAGCTGTTTTTT
-	TRBV18	-	TRBJ2-7	CASSPPLGTPEHYEQYF	TGTGCCAGCTCACCACCGTTAGGTACTCCCGAGCATTACGAGCAGTACTTC
TRBD1	TRBV29-1	-	TRBJ1-5	CSPRGRTGGNQPQHF	TGCAGCCCGCGAGGACGGACAGGGGGGAATCAGCCCCAGCATTTT
TRBD1	TRBV30	-	TRBJ1-2	CAWSVRDRESGYTF	TGTGCCTGGAGTGTCCGGGACAGGGAAAGTGGCTACACCTTC
TRBD2	TRBV5-1	-	TRBJ2-1	CASSLVLAGDNEQFF	TGCGCCAGCAGCTTGGTGCTAGCGGGAGACAATGAGCAGTTCTTC
-	TRBV6-1	-	TRBJ2-7	CASRRAYEQYF	TGTGCCAGCAGACGAGCCTACGAGCAGTACTTC
TRBD1	TRBV4-1	-	TRBJ2-2	CASSQDGTGAVFRELFF	TGCGCCAGCAGCCAAGATGGGACAGGGGCCGTCTTCCGGGAGCTGTTTTTT
TRBD2	TRBV6-5	-	TRBJ2-7	CASSYEGTSGSRRYF	TGTGCCAGCAGTTACGAAGGGACTAGCGGGAGTAGGAGGTACTTC
TRBD1	TRBV19	-	TRBJ1-5	CASTDSGGSNQPQHF	TGTGCCAGTACAGACTCAGGGGGTAGCAATCAGCCCCAGCATTTT
-	TRBV19	-	TRBJ1-2	CASSLIAGESRRGYTF	TGTGCCAGTAGTCTTATAGCGGGGGAATCCAGGCGGGGCTACACCTTC
TRBD2	TRBV2	-	TRBJ2-7	CASSDLAGGGYEQYF	TGTGCCAGCAGCGACCTAGCGGGAGGGGGGTACGAGCAGTACTTC
TRBD1	TRBV27	few	TRBJ2-7	CASSTAQGSYEQYF	TGTGCCAGCAGCACCGCACAGGGGTCCTACGAGCAGTACTTC
-	TRBV19	-	TRBJ1-5	CASIPGRGSGAQHF	TGTGCCAGTATCCCGGGCCGGGGGTCCGGGGCCCAGCATTTT
-	TRBV6-5	once	TRBJ2-5	CASRPYSVETQYF	TGTGCCAGCAGGCCTTATTCTGTGGAGACCCAGTACTTC
-	TRBV5-6	-	TRBJ1-2	CASRPALANYGYTF	TGTGCCAGCAGACCAGCTCTAGCGAACTATGGCTACACCTTC
TRBD1	TRBV5-4	-	TRBJ1-1	CASSGTGGLGTEAFF	TGTGCCAGCAGCGGAACAGGGGGCTTAGGCACTGAAGCTTTCTTT
-	TRBV19	-	TRBJ2-7	CASSMYGRGSYEQYF	TGTGCCAGTAGTATGTACGGTCGGGGATCCTACGAGCAGTACTTC
-	TRBV11-3	-	TRBJ2-4	CASSLGGQRGNIQYF	TGTGCCAGCAGCTTAGGTGGGCAGAGGGGAAACATTCAGTACTTC
TRBD2	TRBV10-3	-	TRBJ2-7	CAISESRTSAAYEQYF	TGTGCCATCAGTGAGTCGAGGACTAGCGCTGCCTACGAGCAGTACTTC
TRBD1	TRBV29-1	-	TRBJ1-4	CSVRGQGSGNLFF	TGCAGCGTGAGGGGACAGGGAAGTGGAAATTTGTTTTTT
-	TRBV28	-	TRBJ2-7	CASSFGRSEQYF	TGTGCCAGCAGTTTCGGTCGGAGCGAGCAGTACTTC
-	TRBV18	-	TRBJ2-2	CASSPPGRGTGELFF	TGTGCCAGCTCACCTCCCGGGAGAGGGACCGGGGAGCTGTTTTTT
-	TRBV25-1	-	TRBJ2-3	CASSEWAGGYTDTQYF	TGTGCCAGCAGTGAATGGGCCGGCGGCTACACAGATACGCAGTATTTT
-	TRBV6-5	-	TRBJ2-7	CASSSLHRNEQYF	TGTGCCAGCAGTTCATTGCATCGTAACGAGCAGTACTTC
-	TRBV1	-	TRBJ2-2	CTSPTSGDPGELFF	TGCACCAGCCCTACTAGCGGAGACCCCGGGGAGCTGTTTTTT